A selection of T cell receptor beta chains follows, all from one sample in a study of shared clonotypes between healthy human individuals. Produced via immunoSEQ multiplex PCR; TCRdb's table is partial and in-frame only. Here the sample spans some 2 million clones, about 95% being singletons. The sequenced sample consisted of naive CD8+ T cells sorted from blood. These receptors all stem from a man aged 18 to 35 in good health. The conserved cysteine and the conserved F or W are not part of the CDR3 here.

CDR3: ASVTNTEAF
J: TRBJ1-1
V: TRBV2

CDR3: ASTTGQANTEAF
J: TRBJ1-1
V: TRBV28

CDR3: ASSLHSRQSSYQETQY
J: TRBJ2-5
V: TRBV5-1

CDR3: ASSYPSGGAEFQY
J: TRBJ2-4
V: TRBV6-6

CDR3: ASSILSGITGGAGYT
J: TRBJ1-2
V: TRBV19

CDR3: ASSLMGEGETQY
J: TRBJ2-5
V: TRBV5-6

CDR3: ASSLSVGSREQY
J: TRBJ2-7
V: TRBV27

CDR3: AWSVRVHEQF
J: TRBJ2-1
V: TRBV30

CDR3: ASSESTSGSAGELF
J: TRBJ2-2
V: TRBV10-1

CDR3: ASSLYLAGPTGGYT
J: TRBJ1-2
V: TRBV5-8

CDR3: ASSGGLAGAAYEQY
J: TRBJ2-7
V: TRBV5-1

CDR3: STTGGRAYEQY
J: TRBJ2-7
V: TRBV29-1

CDR3: ATSTLLRTGERSGNTIY
J: TRBJ1-3
V: TRBV15

CDR3: ASSLDSGGETDTQY
J: TRBJ2-3
V: TRBV7-8

CDR3: ASRQQGPGTDTQY
J: TRBJ2-3
V: TRBV27

CDR3: AARTVSYEQY
J: TRBJ2-7
V: TRBV2

CDR3: AWSFTGGFSETQY
J: TRBJ2-5
V: TRBV30

CDR3: ASSPEGSYEQY
J: TRBJ2-7
V: TRBV18

CDR3: ATSRAPEGDQPQH
J: TRBJ1-5
V: TRBV15

CDR3: ASSDRQEEYQETQY
J: TRBJ2-5
V: TRBV25-1

CDR3: ASSPQQGVFTEAF
J: TRBJ1-1
V: TRBV6-6

CDR3: ASSGGPGTGEAGELF
J: TRBJ2-2
V: TRBV27

CDR3: ASSLDTGGGETQY
J: TRBJ2-5
V: TRBV11-2

CDR3: ASSYSGENTGELF
J: TRBJ2-2
V: TRBV6-5